These 22 T cell receptor beta chains share one sample of origin, sequenced in a study of blood T cell repertoires in COVID-19 (TCRdb year 2020). To prepare the library, the immunoSEQ multiplex PCR assay was applied. TCRdb took over this immuneACCESS table, retaining in-frame rearrangements with V and J assigned. Such tables are incomplete; in checked studies, under half of the missing clones stem from an unresolved V gene, and the remainder is unexplained. This sample holds around 98,000 clones; under 85% were observed only once. Around 24% of the sample goes to the ten largest clones. The sample comprised peripheral blood. The receptor set was obtained from a man aged 65 to 85 with acute or convalescent COVID-19.

The J gene is TRBJ2-1, the V gene TRBV5-1; TRBD2 matches at 12 bases. There are 15 residues in the CDR3. Germline V lookup: CDR1 SGHRS, CDR2 YFSETQ. J was trimmed by 10 bases and V by 4 bases; bases with no gene match: 9. The CDR3 loop reads CASSRTSGDGLEQFF. The CDR3 coding sequence is TGCGCCAGCAGCAGGACTAGCGGGGATGGGTTGGAGCAGTTCTTC.

V is TRBV6-1 and J is TRBJ2-2, with 7 nucleotides matching TRBD1. This CDR3 is 17 amino acids long. V shed 3 bases, J shed 5 bases, and the junction held 12 bases outside the gene matches. In germline, CDR1 is MNHNS, CDR2 SASEGT. The CDR3 DNA sequence: TGTGCCAGCAGTGAGCAGATGAGGACAGGAGGTACCGGGGAGCTGTTTTTT. Translation gives CASSEQMRTGGTGELFF.

This chain uses TRBV29-1 with TRBJ1-1; 8 bases fit TRBD1. The CDR3 spans 14 residues. The ends lost 5 bases at V and 4 bases at J; junction bases unmatched: 9. Germline CDR1 and CDR2: SQVTM and ANQGSEA. CDR3 loop: CSVPLQGAGTEAFF. The CDR3 DNA reads TGCAGCGTTCCACTTCAGGGGGCTGGCACTGAAGCTTTCTTT. Drawing the rest from reference TRBV29-1 and TRBJ1-1, the complete variable domain is SAVISQKPSRDICQRGTSLTIQCQVDSQVTMMFWYRQQPGQSLTLIATANQGSEATYESGFVIDKFPISRPNLTFSTLTVSNMSPEDSSIYLCSVPLQGAGTEAFFGQGTRLTVV.

This clone appeared many times. This rearrangement joins TRBV4-3 to TRBJ1-2; TRBD1 is a possible D gene (5 bases). The CDR3 has 14 amino acids. Trimming removed 1 base from V and 4 bases from J, with 10 bases in between. Germline V CDR1 and CDR2: LGHNA, YSLEER. The CDR3 protein is CASSQGSGGYGYTF. In nucleotides, the CDR3 is TGCGCCAGCAGCCAAGGATCGGGGGGCTATGGCTACACCTTC.

The CDR3 nucleotides are TGTGCCAGCAGTTTATTTGGGGGCTGGCAGTACTTC. Its translation: CASSLFGGWQYF. J is TRBJ2-7 and V is TRBV27; D possibly corresponds to TRBD1 (6 bases). V lost 1 base and J 9 bases, leaving 10 bases between the germline ends. Germline V CDR1 and CDR2: MNHEY, SMNVEV (reference sequence). The CDR3 is made up of 12 amino acids.

A few counts support this clone. The chain uses TRBV7-9 and TRBJ2-3, with D perhaps TRBD2 (7 bases). The V and J ends lost 1 base and 4 bases respectively, with 15 bases between them. This CDR3 comprises 16 residues. Germline-derived CDR1 and CDR2 are SEHNR and FQNEAQ (reference sequence). CDR3 loop: CASSLVLTGGADTQYF. In DNA, the CDR3 is TGTGCCAGCAGCTTAGTTCTGACGGGGGGCGCAGATACGCAGTATTTT.

This chain joins TRBV28 and TRBJ2-7, with TRBD1 as a possible D gene (5 bases). Trimming pared 6 bases from V and 4 bases from J, leaving 13 bases between. The CDR3 loop spans 13 amino acids. Germline V gene lookup returns CDR1 MDHEN and CDR2 SYDVKM. CDR3 nucleotides: TGTGCCAGCAGGCTGACAGTTAGTTACGAGCAGTACTTC. Its protein product is CASRLTVSYEQYF.

The chain uses TRBV20-1 and TRBJ2-1; 10 bases map to TRBD2. V lost 3 bases, J lost 6 bases, and 17 bases stayed unmatched. The CDR3 totals 18 residues. Germline CDR1 and CDR2: DFQATT and SNEGSKA (reference sequence). The CDR3 here is CSASQRGRGLAVTNEQFF. The CDR3 nucleotides are TGCAGTGCTAGTCAGAGGGGGAGAGGACTAGCGGTAACCAATGAGCAGTTCTTC.

The rearrangement joins TRBV7-9 to TRBJ2-7, with D uncertain. Deletions cut 0 bases from V and 7 bases from J, with 13 bases between. The CDR3 runs to 14 residues. Per the germline V gene, CDR1 is SEHNR and CDR2 is FQNEAQ (reference sequence). CDR3: CASSLAILADEQYF. The DNA of the CDR3 is TGTGCCAGCAGCTTAGCTATCCTGGCTGATGAGCAGTACTTC.

J is TRBJ1-6 and V is TRBV29-1, with D unclear. Looked up from germline, CDR1 is SQVTM and CDR2 is ANQGSEA. The ends were cut back, 7 bases at V and 0 bases at J, with 13 bases in the middle. The CDR3 has 15 residues. DNA for the CDR3: TGCAGCGCCAAAGACGGGAGCTCCTATAATTCACCCCTCCACTTT. Its translation: CSAKDGSSYNSPLHF. The full variable domain, with the rest looked up from reference TRBV29-1 and TRBJ1-6, is SAVISQKPSRDICQRGTSLTIQCQVDSQVTMMFWYRQQPGQSLTLIATANQGSEATYESGFVIDKFPISRPNLTFSTLTVSNMSPEDSSIYLCSAKDGSSYNSPLHFGNGTRLTVT.

This chain links TRBV15 with TRBJ1-5, with D possibly TRBD1 on 5 matching bases. Germline V lookup: CDR1 LNHNV, CDR2 YYDKDF (reference sequence). The CDR3 covers 14 residues. The ends were cut back, 0 bases at V and 11 bases at J, with 14 bases in the middle. The CDR3 loop reads CATSRDSAAGAQHF. CDR3 DNA: TGTGCCACCAGCAGAGATTCGGCCGCGGGGGCCCAGCATTTT.

This clone occurred once. V gene TRBV9 combines with J gene TRBJ2-2; D might be TRBD1 (5 bases). Germline lookup yields CDR1 SGDLS and CDR2 YYNGEE. V was cut by 0 bases and J by 4 bases, with 13 bases left in between. The CDR3 runs to 16 residues. The CDR3 DNA is TGTGCCAGCAGCGTAGTGGGAAGGGGATTCACCGGGGAGCTGTTTTTT. This codes for CASSVVGRGFTGELFF.

The rearrangement joins TRBV7-3 to TRBJ2-1; TRBD2 is a possible D gene (5 bases). Trimming stripped 5 bases from V and 7 bases from J, with 12 bases between. This CDR3 comprises 13 residues. Per germline, CDR1 SGHTA and CDR2 FQGTGA. CDR3 residues: CASSNTGSNEQFF. CDR3 nucleotides: TGTGCCAGCAGCAACACGGGGAGTAATGAGCAGTTCTTC.

The chain is built from TRBV6-5 and TRBJ1-4, with D tentatively TRBD1 (5 bases). The CDR3 length is 13 residues. V dropped 7 bases and J dropped 7 bases, with 13 bases sitting between them. Per germline, CDR1 MNHEY and CDR2 SVGAGI. CDR3 sequence: CASTSDSPEKLFF. The CDR3 nucleotides read TGTGCCAGCACCAGCGACAGTCCTGAAAAACTGTTTTTT.

This clone has only a few counts. This chain uses TRBV11-1 with TRBJ1-2; D is undetermined. The CDR3 is made up of 14 amino acids. The germline V and J ends were trimmed by 5 bases and 8 bases, with 18 bases remaining between them. Germline values: CDR1 SGHAT, CDR2 FQDESV (reference sequence). The CDR3 loop reads CASSRIIGVEGYTF. The CDR3 nucleotides read TGTGCCAGCAGCCGTATCATCGGTGTCGAGGGCTACACCTTC.

This clone was found once. The chain carries TRBV6-1 and TRBJ1-5; D is undetermined. V lost 5 bases to trimming and J lost 4 bases, with 15 bases between them. The CDR3 sequence is 15 residues long. Germline-derived CDR1 and CDR2 are MNHNS and SASEGT. The CDR3 sequence is CASSPSRVNNQPQHF. CDR3 nucleotide sequence: TGTGCCAGCAGTCCCTCGAGGGTGAATAATCAGCCCCAGCATTTT.

V usage is TRBV30 and J usage is TRBJ2-1; TRBD2 matches at 7 bases. Germline CDR1 is GTSNPN and CDR2 is SVGIG (reference sequence). The CDR3 runs 14 residues. With 6 bases clipped from V and 2 bases from J, the junction kept 7 bases outside the gene matches. The CDR3 sequence: CACSSGATYNEQFF. The CDR3 DNA reads as TGTGCCTGTTCAAGCGGGGCAACCTACAATGAGCAGTTCTTC.

In its sample, this clone was seen a few times. V gene TRBV10-3 combines with J gene TRBJ2-1; D is uncertain. Deletions cut 4 bases from V and 0 bases from J, with 7 bases between. Looked up from germline, CDR1 is ENHRY and CDR2 is SYGVKD. This CDR3 region has 14 residues. CDR3 region: CAISGAVSYNEQFF. The CDR3 DNA follows: TGTGCCATCAGTGGTGCGGTCTCCTACAATGAGCAGTTCTTC.

This sequence joins TRBV28 and TRBJ1-4; D unclear. Trimming took off 4 bases at V and 4 bases at J, with 13 bases between the two ends. The CDR3 runs 15 residues. In germline, CDR1 is MDHEN, CDR2 SYDVKM. The CDR3 here is CASSSYRSLNEKLFF. The CDR3 region has the DNA TGTGCCAGCAGTTCTTACAGATCTCTTAATGAAAAACTGTTTTTT.

The chain recombines TRBV2 with TRBJ2-5, with 9 bases lining up with TRBD1. Germline V gene data show CDR1 as SNHLY and CDR2 as FYNNEI. Unmatched junction bases numbered 3, after V lost 7 bases and J lost 3 bases. The CDR3 totals 13 residues. The DNA of the CDR3 is TGTGCCAGCACCTGGACAGGGGAAGAGACCCAGTACTTC. The encoded protein is CASTWTGEETQYF.

This chain connects TRBV7-8 to TRBJ2-7; 11 nucleotides align to TRBD2. V gave up 2 bases and J gave up 4 bases; unmatched junction bases: 4. Germline loops: CDR1 SGHVS, CDR2 FQNEAQ. CDR3 length equals 15 residues. In DNA form, the CDR3 reads TGTGCCAGCAGCTTAAGCCTAGCGGGAGGTTACGAGCAGTACTTC. The encoded protein is CASSLSLAGGYEQYF.

The chain is built from TRBV4-3 and TRBJ2-7, with D maybe TRBD1 (5 bases). The V gene's germline CDR1 is LGHNA and CDR2 YSLEER. Trimming removed 3 bases at V and 3 bases at J, with 12 bases between. The CDR3 contains 14 residues. CDR3 in DNA: TGCGCCAGCAGCCAGGATGACAGAGGCTACGAGCAGTACTTC. This translates into CASSQDDRGYEQYF.